This T cell receptor beta chain was observed in a study of T-cell memory formation after mild COVID-19. On the study more broadly: Clustering of TCRs was largely donor specific.

From the 5' RACE reads, TCRdb called clonotypes with MiXCR, one entry per CDR3 protein. The data contain around 400,000 distinct CDR3 sequences, 20% to 25% of them singletons. Material for sequencing was PBMCs or a T cell subset sorted from them (not recorded which). This clonotype originated in an adult woman who had mild COVID-19 (a few samples of this study predate the infection). Cell type and time point are not known.

The CDR3 sequence: CATSERGHFEQYF. In DNA, the CDR3 is TGTGCCACCAGTGAACGGGGACACTTCGAGCAGTACTTC. The J gene is TRBJ2-7, the V gene TRBV24-1; possible D gene TRBD1, 6 bases. The CDR3 runs 13 residues. Trimming removed 4 bases at V and 6 bases at J, with 12 bases between. CDR1 is KGHDR, CDR2 SFDVKD, per germline.